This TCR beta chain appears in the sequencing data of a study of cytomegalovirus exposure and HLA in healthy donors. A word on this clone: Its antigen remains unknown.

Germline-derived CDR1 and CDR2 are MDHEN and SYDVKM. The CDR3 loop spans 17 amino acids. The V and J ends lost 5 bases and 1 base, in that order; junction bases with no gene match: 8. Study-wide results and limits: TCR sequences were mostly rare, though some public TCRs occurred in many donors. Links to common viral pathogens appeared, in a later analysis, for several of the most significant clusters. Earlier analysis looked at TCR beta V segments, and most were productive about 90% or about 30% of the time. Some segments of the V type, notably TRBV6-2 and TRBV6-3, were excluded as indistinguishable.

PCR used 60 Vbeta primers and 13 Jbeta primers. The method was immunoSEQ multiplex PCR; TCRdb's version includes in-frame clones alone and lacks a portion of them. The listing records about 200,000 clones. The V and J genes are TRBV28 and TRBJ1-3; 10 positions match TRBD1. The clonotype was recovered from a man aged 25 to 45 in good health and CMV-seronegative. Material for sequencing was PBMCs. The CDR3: CASSVPGQGSSGNTIYF. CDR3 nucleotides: TGTGCCAGCAGTGTTCCGGGACAGGGGTCGTCTGGAAACACCATATATTTT.